A single sample is the source of the 6 T cell receptor beta chains below, sequenced in a study of cytomegalovirus exposure and HLA in healthy donors. In the PCR, 60 Vbeta and 13 Jbeta primers were used. Profiled with immunoSEQ multiplex PCR; TCRdb holds only in-frame clones, not every one. The sample yields about 130,000 clones, 80% seen once. Material for sequencing was PBMCs. The receptors were gathered from a man aged 25-40 years in good health and CMV-seronegative.

This clone appeared once. The V and J genes are TRBV21-1 and TRBJ1-1; the table's TRBD1 call for D was not verified on the DNA. TRBV21-1 is a known pseudogene. This CDR3 comprises 17 residues. DNA of the CDR3: TGTGCCAGCAGCTGTTCCGGACAGGGCTTCATGAACACTGAAGCTTTCTTT. Protein product: CASSCSGQGFMNTEAFF.

The rearrangement joins TRBV15 to TRBJ2-7; 13 positions match TRBD2. V lost 3 bases to trimming and J lost 3 bases; unmatched junction nucleotides: 2. Per the germline V gene, CDR1 is LNHNV and CDR2 is YYDKDF (reference sequence). This CDR3 region has 15 residues. The CDR3 DNA reads as TGTGCCACCAGCAGGAGGACTAGCGGGAGCTACGAGCAGTACTTC. It codes for CATSRRTSGSYEQYF.

The chain couples TRBV7-8 to TRBJ1-3; 8 nucleotides agree with TRBD1. Germline V gene sequence: CDR1 SGHVS, CDR2 FQNEAQ. The CDR3 extends over 16 amino acids. V gave up 5 bases and J gave up 0 bases; unmatched junction bases: 6. CDR3 nucleotide sequence: TGTGCCAGCAGCAAAGGACAGGGACTCTCTGGAAACACCATATATTTT. This sequence encodes CASSKGQGLSGNTIYF. The full variable domain, with the rest looked up from reference TRBV7-8 and TRBJ1-3, is GAGVSQSPRYKVAKRGQDVALRCDPISGHVSLFWYQQALGQGPEFLTYFQNEAQLDKSGLPSDRFFAERPEGSVSTLKIQRTQQEDSAVYLCASSKGQGLSGNTIYFGEGSWLTVV.

The CDR3: CASSLGQDNSPLHF. The CDR3 region has the DNA TGTGCCAGCAGCTTGGGGCAGGATAATTCACCCCTCCACTTT. The chain joins TRBV5-4 to TRBJ1-6; no clear D gene. Germline V CDR1 and CDR2: SGHNT, YYREEE (reference sequence). The CDR3 runs to 14 residues. Trimming took off 0 bases at V and 5 bases at J, with 6 bases between the two ends.

The V gene is TRBV21-1, the J gene TRBJ2-1; TRBD2, as called in the table, went unchecked against the DNA. TRBV21-1 is a pseudogene. The CDR3 covers 15 residues. DNA for the CDR3: TGTGCCAGCAGCTTAGGCCTAGCGGACTACAATGAGCAGTTCTTC. This translates into CASSLGLADYNEQFF.

V usage is TRBV9 and J usage is TRBJ2-5, with 8 nucleotides matching TRBD1. J lost 4 bases, V lost 0 bases, and 8 bases had no gene match. Germline V gene sequence: CDR1 SGDLS, CDR2 YYNGEE. The CDR3 is 16 amino acids. The CDR3 bases are TGTGCCAGCAGCGTAGGGCCAGGGGGCTGGGGAGAGACCCAGTACTTC. Protein product: CASSVGPGGWGETQYF.